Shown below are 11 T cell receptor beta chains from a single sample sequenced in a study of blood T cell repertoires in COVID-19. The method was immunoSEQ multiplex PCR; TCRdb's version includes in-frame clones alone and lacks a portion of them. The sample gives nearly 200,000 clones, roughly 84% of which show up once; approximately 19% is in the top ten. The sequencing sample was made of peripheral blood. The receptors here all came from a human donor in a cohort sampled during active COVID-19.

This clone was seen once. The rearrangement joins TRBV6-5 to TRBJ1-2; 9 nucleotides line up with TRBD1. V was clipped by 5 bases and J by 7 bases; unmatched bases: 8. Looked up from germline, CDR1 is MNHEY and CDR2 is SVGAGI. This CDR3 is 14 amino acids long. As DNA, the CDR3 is TGTGCCAGCAGTCTTGGACAGGGGCGGTCTGGCTACACCTTC. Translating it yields CASSLGQGRSGYTF.

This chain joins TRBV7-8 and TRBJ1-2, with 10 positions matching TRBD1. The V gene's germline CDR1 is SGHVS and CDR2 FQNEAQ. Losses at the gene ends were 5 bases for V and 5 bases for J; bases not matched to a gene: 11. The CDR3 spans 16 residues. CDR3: CASSLQDGQGGYGYTF. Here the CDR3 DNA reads TGTGCCAGCAGCCTACAGGATGGACAGGGGGGGTATGGCTACACCTTC.

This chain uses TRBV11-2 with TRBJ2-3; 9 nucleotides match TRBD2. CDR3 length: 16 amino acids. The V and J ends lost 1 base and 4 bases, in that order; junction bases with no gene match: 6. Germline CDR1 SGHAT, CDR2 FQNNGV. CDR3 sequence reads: CASSLASGGPPDTQYF. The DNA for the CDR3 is TGTGCCAGCAGCTTAGCGAGCGGGGGGCCACCAGATACGCAGTATTTT.

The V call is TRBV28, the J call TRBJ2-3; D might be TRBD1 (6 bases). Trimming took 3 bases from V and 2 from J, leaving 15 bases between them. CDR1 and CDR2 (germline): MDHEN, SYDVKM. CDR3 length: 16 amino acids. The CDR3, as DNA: TGTGCCAGCAGTTTTGGGGGCAGGGGTCCCACAGATACGCAGTATTTT. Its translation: CASSFGGRGPTDTQYF.

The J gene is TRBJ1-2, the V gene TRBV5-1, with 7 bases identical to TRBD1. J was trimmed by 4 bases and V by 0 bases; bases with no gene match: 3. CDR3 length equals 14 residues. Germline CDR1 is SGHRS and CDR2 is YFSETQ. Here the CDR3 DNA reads TGCGCCAGCAGCTTGGCCGGGGACAGCTATGGCTACACCTTC. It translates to CASSLAGDSYGYTF.

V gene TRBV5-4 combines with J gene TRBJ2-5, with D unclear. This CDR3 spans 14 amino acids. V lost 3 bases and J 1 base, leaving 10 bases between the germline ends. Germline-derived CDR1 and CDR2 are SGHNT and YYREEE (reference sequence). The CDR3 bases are TGTGCCAGCAGCTCCAATTCGGGCCAAGAGACCCAGTACTTC. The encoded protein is CASSSNSGQETQYF.

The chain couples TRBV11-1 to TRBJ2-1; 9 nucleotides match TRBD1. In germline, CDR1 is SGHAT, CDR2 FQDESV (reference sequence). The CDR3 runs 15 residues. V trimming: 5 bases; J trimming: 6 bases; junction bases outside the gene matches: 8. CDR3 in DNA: TGTGCCAGCAGCATAACCGGGACAGGGCCCAATGAGCAGTTCTTC. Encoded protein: CASSITGTGPNEQFF.

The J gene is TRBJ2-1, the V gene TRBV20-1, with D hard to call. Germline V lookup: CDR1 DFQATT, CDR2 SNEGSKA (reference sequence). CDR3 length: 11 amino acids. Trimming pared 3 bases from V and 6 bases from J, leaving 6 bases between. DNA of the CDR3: TGCAGTGCTAGCCCCCTCAATGAGCAGTTCTTC. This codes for CSASPLNEQFF.

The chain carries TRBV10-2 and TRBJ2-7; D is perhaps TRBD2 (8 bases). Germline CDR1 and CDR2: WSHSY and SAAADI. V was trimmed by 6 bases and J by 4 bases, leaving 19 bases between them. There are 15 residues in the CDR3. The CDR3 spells CASSAREGAVYEQYF. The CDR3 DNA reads TGCGCCAGCAGCGCTCGGGAGGGGGCGGTTTACGAGCAGTACTTC.

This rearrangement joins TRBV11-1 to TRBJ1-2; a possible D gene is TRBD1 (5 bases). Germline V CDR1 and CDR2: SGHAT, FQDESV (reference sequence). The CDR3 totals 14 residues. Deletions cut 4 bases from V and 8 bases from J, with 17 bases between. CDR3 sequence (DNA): TGTGCCAGCAGCTCCCGGACAAATTCGCGAGGCTACACCTTC. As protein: CASSSRTNSRGYTF.

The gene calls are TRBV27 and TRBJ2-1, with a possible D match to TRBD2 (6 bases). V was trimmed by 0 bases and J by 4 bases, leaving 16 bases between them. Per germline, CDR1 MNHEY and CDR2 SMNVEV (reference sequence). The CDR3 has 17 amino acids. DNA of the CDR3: TGTGCCAGCAGTTTATCGATAACCGGACTACCGTACAATGAGCAGTTCTTC. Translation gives CASSLSITGLPYNEQFF.